The rows below give T cell receptor beta chains drawn from one sample of a study of blood T cell repertoires in COVID-19. Sequencing used immunoSEQ multiplex PCR; TCRdb keeps in-frame clones, though not all of them. The sample includes 350,000 to 450,000 clones, 70% to 90% of them seen just once. Sequenced input: peripheral blood. The origin of the receptors is a man in his forties with acute or convalescent COVID-19. CDR3s include the opening cysteine and the closing phenylalanine or tryptophan. A D gene is named only where the DNA matches it firmly. Expanded clones get a size class; other rows say once, few or many, or leave the size out.

cdr3_nt cdr3_aa d_call j_call clone_size v_call
TGTGCCAGCAGGCCATTATCTGGGCGTATTAGGTTCGATGAGCAGTTCTTC CASRPLSGRIRFDEQFF NA TRBJ2-1 NA TRBV28
TGTGCCAGCAGGACTGGTTTCAATCAGCCCCAGCATTTT CASRTGFNQPQHF NA TRBJ1-5 NA TRBV2
TGTGCCACCACACGATCTAGCGGGAACACCGGGGAGCTGTTTTTT CATTRSSGNTGELFF TRBD2 TRBJ2-2 NA TRBV7-9
TGTGCCTGGAGTGGACAGATGGAGCAGTACTTC CAWSGQMEQYF NA TRBJ2-7 NA TRBV30
TGTGCCTGCAAGGGTTGGGTGGACAGCTCTGGAAACACCATATATTTT CACKGWVDSSGNTIYF NA TRBJ1-3 NA TRBV30
TGTGCCAGCAGTTTACAGGACAGGGCCCCGGCCTACGAGCAGTACTTC CASSLQDRAPAYEQYF TRBD1 TRBJ2-7 NA TRBV28
TGTGCCAGCAGCTTCGGCCAGGGGGCAGGAGAGACCCAGTACTTC CASSFGQGAGETQYF TRBD1 TRBJ2-5 NA TRBV5-6
TGTGCCAGCCGGGGAAAACGGAATAGCAATCAGCCCCAGCATTTT CASRGKRNSNQPQHF NA TRBJ1-5 NA TRBV28
TGTGCCAGCAGAAACAGCGGGGGGACCGGGGAGCTGTTTTTT CASRNSGGTGELFF TRBD2 TRBJ2-2 NA TRBV14
TGTGCCAGCTCACCAGGGGGGTCACCCCTCCACTTT CASSPGGSPLHF NA TRBJ1-6 NA TRBV18
TGTGCCAGCAGTTTTCTCGTCGGACAGGGGAACACTGAAGCTTTCTTT CASSFLVGQGNTEAFF TRBD1 TRBJ1-1 NA TRBV5-8
TGTGCCAGCAACCTAGGACAGGGGAGGCACGGGGAGCTGTTTTTT CASNLGQGRHGELFF TRBD1 TRBJ2-2 NA TRBV2
TGTGCTAGTGGCCTCAGGGGATACGGCTACACCTTC CASGLRGYGYTF NA TRBJ1-2 NA TRBV12-5
TGTGCCATCAGAGAACAGGGGGCGACCTACGAGCAGTACTTC CAIREQGATYEQYF TRBD1 TRBJ2-7 once TRBV10-3
TGTGCCAGCAGCTTAAACCCCTCGGCGGGGGGCTACAATGAGCAGTTCTTC CASSLNPSAGGYNEQFF TRBD2 TRBJ2-1 NA TRBV7-2
TGTGCCAGTAGTATAATGGAGACAGCCAATCCTAATGAAAAACTGTTTTTT CASSIMETANPNEKLFF NA TRBJ1-4 NA TRBV19
TGCAGTGCTAGCCGTTACAATGAGCAGTTCTTC CSASRYNEQFF NA TRBJ2-1 NA TRBV20-1
TGTGCTAGTGGTCAGGGGTCGGTGAGCAATCAGCCCCAGCATTTT CASGQGSVSNQPQHF NA TRBJ1-5 NA TRBV12-5
TGTGCCAGCAGGAGAATAGAGCAGTTCTTC CASRRIEQFF NA TRBJ2-1 NA TRBV6-5
TGTGCCAGCAGCGTAGACGACAGTCCCTACGAGCAGTACTTC CASSVDDSPYEQYF NA TRBJ2-7 NA TRBV9
TGTGCCAGCAGCTTGGGCAGTTCCTACGAGCAGTACTTC CASSLGSSYEQYF NA TRBJ2-7 NA TRBV5-4
TGTGCCAGCAGCTTAGTTGGGGGGAGCTCCTACAATGAGCAGTTCTTC CASSLVGGSSYNEQFF NA TRBJ2-1 few TRBV7-8
TGTGCCAGCAGTTTAAACAGGGGGGCAGATACGCAGTATTTT CASSLNRGADTQYF TRBD1 TRBJ2-3 NA TRBV27
TGTGCCACCAGAGGGGGGGCCCTCAATCTATATAGCAATCAGCCCCAGCATTTT CATRGGALNLYSNQPQHF NA TRBJ1-5 NA TRBV10-3
TGTGCCAGCAGTTACTCAGCCTCAGATACGCAGTATTTT CASSYSASDTQYF NA TRBJ2-3 NA TRBV6-5
TGTGCCAGCAGTTCACCCCCTAGCGGGAGAACAGATACGCAGTATTTT CASSSPPSGRTDTQYF TRBD2 TRBJ2-3 NA TRBV27